Below, 4 T cell receptor beta chains from the same sample are listed, as sequenced in a study of blood T cells in healthy people across ages. The authors ran a second PCR of 7 to 11 cycles using a sample-barcoded 5' primer and a J-beta primer mix. TCRdb itself ran the 5' RACE reads through MiXCR, one entry per CDR3 protein. The sample carries 600,000 to 800,000 distinct CDR3 sequences, 40% to 65% recorded once. Sequenced: blood. The receptors shown here come from a woman of 80 years or more in good health.

This clonotype was detected only a few times. Since a much larger clone is just one base distant, this may be a read error. The rearrangement joins TRBV7-9 to TRBJ2-1; a weak D match, TRBD2 (5 bases). Gene TRBJ2-7 matches the end of the DNA better, so the J call may be wrong. Germline V gene data show CDR1 as SEHNR and CDR2 as FQNEAQ (reference sequence). This CDR3 region has 15 residues. The DNA of the CDR3 is TGTGCCAGCAGCTTAGGAGGGTCCACCTACAATGAGCAGTACTTC. Protein product: CASSLGGSTYNEQYF.

At least ten counts were recorded for this clonotype. The chain carries TRBV6-5 and TRBJ2-7, with 7 bases identical to TRBD1. This CDR3 is built from 15 residues. In germline, CDR1 is MNHEY, CDR2 SVGAGI. V shed 1 base, J shed 4 bases, and the junction held 7 bases outside the gene matches. For the CDR3, the DNA is TGTGCCAGCAGTTACTTAGGGACAGAAAATTACGAGCAGTACTTC. Its translation is CASSYLGTENYEQYF.

A note on this clonotype: This clone may be a read error of a much larger clone one base away. The CDR3 region is CASSRDRGANSPLHF. In DNA form, the CDR3 reads TGTGCCAGCAGCCGAGACAGGGGCGCTAATTCACCCCTCCACTTT. V usage is TRBV4-2 and J usage is TRBJ1-6, with 8 positions matching TRBD1. J gave up 6 bases and V 4 bases, and 5 bases lay outside the gene matches. Germline lookup yields CDR1 LGHNA and CDR2 YNFKEQ. This CDR3 is 15 amino acids long.

Concerning this clonotype itself: With a much larger clone just one base away, this may be a read error. J is TRBJ2-3 and V is TRBV4-1, with 9 nucleotides matching TRBD2. Germline values: CDR1 MGHRA, CDR2 YSYEKL. CDR3 length equals 15 residues. Unmatched junction bases numbered 8, after V lost 6 bases and J lost 4 bases. Here the CDR3 DNA reads TGCGCCAGCAGTAGCGGGAGCTTAGAGGCAGATACGCAGTATTTT. As protein: CASSSGSLEADTQYF.